These 11 T cell receptor beta chains were sequenced from one sample in a study of CD8 T cells in ankylosing spondylitis. A single record per CDR3 protein comes from TCRdb applying MiXCR to the 5' RACE reads. Of 150,000 to 200,000 distinct CDR3 sequences listed, around a third are singletons. Sequenced input: synovial fluid, either unsorted or a sorted T cell fraction (not recorded which). Receptor source: a male donor with ankylosing spondylitis.

The chain has TRBV10-3 and TRBJ2-3; TRBD2 agrees at 7 bases. CDR1 is ENHRY, CDR2 SYGVKD, per germline. Germline trimming cut 4 bases from V and 2 bases from J; bases unmatched to any gene: 9. This CDR3 contains 16 residues. The CDR3, as DNA: TGTGCCATCAGTGGCCCCGAGCGGGGTATCACAGATACGCAGTATTTT. Translation gives CAISGPERGITDTQYF.

Many counts were recorded for this clonotype. The chain joins TRBV15 to TRBJ2-2; 7 bases map to TRBD2. The CDR3 length is 18 residues. V shed 0 bases and J 4 bases; nucleotides not matched to a gene: 11. CDR1 and CDR2 from the germline V gene are LNHNV and YYDKDF (reference sequence). CDR3 region: CATSRDIAGGRGTGELFF. The CDR3 bases are TGTGCCACCAGCAGAGATATAGCGGGCGGGCGAGGCACCGGGGAGCTGTTTTTT.

The V gene is TRBV5-5, the J gene TRBJ2-3; D possibly corresponds to TRBD2 (6 bases). Germline V gene sequence: CDR1 SGHKS, CDR2 YYEKEE (reference sequence). The CDR3 has 15 residues. Trimming shortened V by 1 base and J by 1 base, and 10 bases separated the two germline ends. CDR3: CASSLSPGGTDTQYF. CDR3 bases: TGTGCCAGCAGCTTGTCCCCGGGAGGCACAGATACGCAGTATTTT.

The chain carries TRBV5-1 and TRBJ1-2; D unresolved. The CDR3 consists of 19 residues. CDR1 SGHRS and CDR2 YFSETQ come from the germline V gene. V gave up 0 bases and J gave up 6 bases, with 27 bases separating them. CDR3: CASSLDGQPGVLTRDGYTF. The CDR3 DNA sequence: TGCGCCAGCAGCTTGGACGGTCAGCCCGGAGTCCTCACGAGGGATGGCTACACCTTC.

The chain carries TRBV9 and TRBJ2-1, with TRBD2 matching 12 bases. The germline gives CDR1 SGDLS, CDR2 YYNGEE. Trimming took 4 bases from V and 4 from J; bases not matched to a gene: 12. The CDR3 length is 18 residues. The CDR3: CASSSTNFGTSGYNEQFF. The CDR3 bases are TGTGCCAGCAGCTCAACGAACTTCGGGACTAGCGGGTACAATGAGCAGTTCTTC.

This clonotype appeared many times. This chain joins TRBV20-1 and TRBJ1-5; D gene ambiguous. The CDR3 is made up of 11 amino acids. CDR1 is DFQATT and CDR2 is SNEGSKA in the germline V gene (reference sequence). Trimming shortened V by 5 bases and J by 4 bases, and 6 bases separated the two germline ends. The CDR3 reads CSAGRNQPQHF. CDR3 DNA: TGCAGTGCTGGTAGAAATCAGCCCCAGCATTTT.

This chain connects TRBV20-1 to TRBJ1-1; TRBD1 matches at 7 bases. CDR1 and CDR2 (germline): DFQATT, SNEGSKA (reference sequence). The trim removed 3 bases at V and 1 base at J, leaving 11 bases unmatched. The CDR3 has 16 amino acids. The CDR3 is CSARDQTGTKNTEAFF. CDR3 bases: TGCAGTGCTAGGGATCAGACAGGGACGAAGAACACTGAAGCTTTCTTT.

The chain recombines TRBV18 with TRBJ1-1, with 7 bases fitting TRBD1. Germline V gives CDR1 KGHSH, CDR2 LQKENI. Trimming cost V 4 bases and J 3 bases; bases outside gene matches: 8. There are 15 residues in the CDR3. The DNA of the CDR3 is TGTGCCAGCTCACGGAACAACAGGGGAGACACTGAAGCTTTCTTT. The encoded protein is CASSRNNRGDTEAFF. The full variable domain, its missing parts supplied by reference TRBV18 and TRBJ1-1, is NAGVMQNPRHLVRRRGQEARLRCSPMKGHSHVYWYRQLPEEGLKFMVYLQKENIIDESGMPKERFSAEFPKEGPSILRIQQVVRGDSAAYFCASSRNNRGDTEAFFGQGTRLTVV.

This clonotype turned up a few times. The chain employs TRBV20-1 and TRBJ2-7, with TRBD2 identical over 8 bases. With 3 bases clipped from V and 0 bases from J, the junction kept 7 bases outside the gene matches. Germline CDR1 and CDR2: DFQATT and SNEGSKA (reference sequence). This CDR3 spans 15 amino acids. CDR3 in DNA: TGCAGTGCTAGGGCACTAGCGGTGAGCTCCTACGAGCAGTACTTC. This translates into CSARALAVSSYEQYF.

J is TRBJ2-5 and V is TRBV5-1, with D possibly matching TRBD2 (5 bases). Per germline, CDR1 SGHRS and CDR2 YFSETQ. The V and J ends lost 5 bases and 5 bases respectively, with 19 bases between them. This CDR3 comprises 15 residues. The CDR3 DNA follows: TGCGCCAGCAGTAAACATCAGGACTCTGGGGAGACCCAGTACTTC. Translation: CASSKHQDSGETQYF.

The chain links TRBV3-1 to TRBJ2-2; D gene unclear. From germline, CDR1 is LGHDT and CDR2 YNNKEL (reference sequence). V lost 4 bases and J 3 bases, leaving 6 bases between the germline ends. This CDR3 is 13 amino acids long. CDR3 sequence reads: CASSRTDTGELFF. The CDR3 DNA sequence: TGTGCCAGCAGCCGCACAGACACCGGGGAGCTGTTTTTT. The complete variable domain, with remaining parts taken from reference TRBV3-1 and TRBJ2-2, reads DTAVSQTPKYLVTQMGNDKSIKCEQNLGHDTMYWYKQDSKKFLKIMFSYNNKELIINETVPNRFSPKSPDKAHLNLHINSLELGDSAVYFCASSRTDTGELFFGEGSRLTVL.